Below, 9 T cell receptor beta chains from the same sample are listed, as sequenced in a study of blood T cell repertoires in COVID-19. The data were produced by immunoSEQ multiplex PCR, yet TCRdb's version contains in-frame clones alone and is incomplete. The sample consists of about 300,000 clones, around 87% of them appearing once. The sample was peripheral blood. The receptors were sampled from a woman in her 40s who had recovered from COVID-19.

The chain uses TRBV10-3 and TRBJ2-5; D is possibly TRBD1 (6 bases). V was pared by 6 bases and J by 5 bases, with 16 bases between. The V gene's germline CDR1 is ENHRY and CDR2 SYGVKD. The CDR3 runs 14 residues. This CDR3 is CAIRQGPSGETQYF. In nucleotides, the CDR3 is TGTGCCATCAGACAGGGCCCATCGGGGGAGACCCAGTACTTC.

The chain has TRBV13 and TRBJ2-7; the D is unclear. V lost 3 bases to trimming and J lost 0 bases, with 9 bases between them. Germline CDR1 reads PRHDT; CDR2 reads FYEKMQ (reference sequence). The CDR3 is 14 residues long. The CDR3 loop reads CASSFRLRSYEQYF. In DNA form, the CDR3 reads TGTGCCAGCAGCTTTAGACTGCGCTCCTACGAGCAGTACTTC.

This chain uses TRBV7-8 with TRBJ1-4, with D maybe TRBD1 (6 bases). Trimming cost V 4 bases and J 8 bases, with 11 bases left between them. Germline values: CDR1 SGHVS, CDR2 FQNEAQ. The CDR3 totals 13 residues. CDR3 region: CASSSGHREKLFF. CDR3 nucleotide sequence: TGTGCCAGCAGCTCGGGACATCGGGAAAAACTGTTTTTT. The full variable domain, its missing parts supplied by reference TRBV7-8 and TRBJ1-4, is GAGVSQSPRYKVAKRGQDVALRCDPISGHVSLFWYQQALGQGPEFLTYFQNEAQLDKSGLPSDRFFAERPEGSVSTLKIQRTQQEDSAVYLCASSSGHREKLFFGSGTQLSVL.

This clone has a handful of counts. The chain joins TRBV2 to TRBJ2-1; D perhaps matches TRBD2 (6 bases). The V end lost 8 bases, the J end lost 9 bases, and 8 bases lay between the germline ends. The CDR3 spans 10 residues. CDR1 and CDR2 (germline): SNHLY, FYNNEI. The CDR3: CASGGTEQFF. The CDR3 DNA reads as TGTGCCAGCGGGGGGACTGAGCAGTTCTTC.

The CDR3 DNA is TGCGCCAGCAGCCAAGACGGTATCACCTACGAGCAGTACTTC. It translates to CASSQDGITYEQYF. The chain combines TRBV4-1 with TRBJ2-7; D is uncertain. Germline V gene data show CDR1 as MGHRA and CDR2 as YSYEKL. The V and J ends lost 0 bases and 2 bases respectively, with 8 bases between them. The CDR3 totals 14 residues.

The chain employs TRBV19 and TRBJ2-3, with a weak D call TRBD2 (6 bases). Germline V gene sequence: CDR1 LNHDA, CDR2 SQIVND (reference sequence). The CDR3 spans 15 residues. V lost 2 bases, J lost 5 bases, and 14 bases lay in between. Written as DNA, the CDR3 is TGTGCCAGTAGTATACCCCACTGGCGGGGAGATACGCAGTATTTT. Its translation: CASSIPHWRGDTQYF.

The chain combines TRBV2 with TRBJ2-5, with D possibly matching TRBD2 (5 bases). V was clipped by 6 bases and J by 5 bases, with 19 bases between them. Germline V gene data show CDR1 as SNHLY and CDR2 as FYNNEI. This CDR3 region has 15 residues. The CDR3, as DNA: TGTGCCAGCAGGTTTTCGGCGGGCCGGATCGAGACCCAGTACTTC. Amino acid sequence: CASRFSAGRIETQYF.

This chain connects TRBV7-6 to TRBJ2-7; maybe TRBD2 (6 bases). This CDR3 has 15 residues. Trimming took 5 bases from V and 6 from J, leaving 20 bases between them. Germline V gives CDR1 SGHVS, CDR2 FNYEAQ. CDR3 sequence: CASSRIRDSPAEQYF. In nucleotides, the CDR3 is TGTGCCAGCAGCCGCATCCGGGACTCGCCGGCCGAGCAGTACTTC.

The chain combines TRBV15 with TRBJ2-3, with 11 bases that match TRBD2. Unmatched junction bases numbered 9, after V lost 5 bases and J lost 5 bases. The germline gives CDR1 LNHNV, CDR2 YYDKDF (reference sequence). CDR3 length: 16 amino acids. This chain's CDR3 is CATSPLSGGAGDTQYF. DNA of the CDR3: TGTGCCACCAGCCCACTTAGCGGGGGGGCGGGAGATACGCAGTATTTT. Filled out from reference TRBV15 and TRBJ2-3, the complete variable domain reads DAMVIQNPRYQVTQFGKPVTLSCSQTLNHNVMYWYQQKSSQAPKLLFHYYDKDFNNEADTPDNFQSRRPNTSFCFLDIRSPGLGDTAMYLCATSPLSGGAGDTQYFGPGTRLTVL.